Below are 29 T cell receptor beta chains sequenced from a single sample in a study of blood T cell repertoires in COVID-19. Produced via immunoSEQ multiplex PCR; TCRdb's table is partial and in-frame only. Of approximately 110,000 clones in the sample, over 75% were seen once. The sample was peripheral blood. The receptor set was obtained from a man in his fifties or sixties with acute or convalescent COVID-19.

The genes are TRBV7-9 and TRBJ2-7; 8 nucleotides agree with TRBD2. The CDR3 covers 16 residues. J lost 7 bases, V lost 2 bases, and 13 bases had no gene match. Germline CDR1 and CDR2: SEHNR and FQNEAQ (reference sequence). CDR3 protein: CASSLRSGGATKEQYF. Written as DNA, the CDR3 is TGTGCCAGCAGCTTACGGTCCGGGGGGGCGACTAAAGAGCAGTACTTC.

The rearrangement uses TRBV11-2 and TRBJ1-1; the D is unclear. Per germline, CDR1 SGHAT and CDR2 FQNNGV. V lost 1 base and J lost 3, with 12 bases in between. The length of the CDR3 is 15 residues. CDR3 protein: CASSLVMSSDTEAFF. The CDR3 DNA reads as TGTGCCAGCAGCTTAGTCATGAGCTCCGACACTGAAGCTTTCTTT.

This chain uses TRBV28 with TRBJ1-1; D may be TRBD1 (6 bases). The CDR3 runs to 15 residues. Germline values: CDR1 MDHEN, CDR2 SYDVKM. Trimming took 2 bases from V and 5 from J, leaving 15 bases between them. The CDR3, as DNA: TGTGCCAGCAGTTTAAGGCGGAACAGGGTAACTGAAGCTTTCTTT. Its translation is CASSLRRNRVTEAFF.

This clone was counted a few times. The V and J genes are TRBV5-6 and TRBJ1-1; D unresolved. Germline V gene lookup returns CDR1 SGHDT and CDR2 YYEEEE. V was trimmed by 2 bases and J by 5 bases, leaving 7 bases between them. CDR3 size: 12 residues. This CDR3 is CASSFGKTEAFF. CDR3 in DNA: TGTGCCAGCAGCTTCGGGAAAACTGAAGCTTTCTTT.

The chain uses TRBV7-6 and TRBJ1-4, with D tentatively TRBD1 (5 bases). The germline V and J ends were trimmed by 8 bases and 0 bases, with 10 bases remaining between them. Germline loops: CDR1 SGHVS, CDR2 FNYEAQ. This CDR3 has 14 amino acids. CDR3 region: CASQGGSTNEKLFF. In nucleotides, the CDR3 is TGTGCCAGCCAGGGTGGATCAACTAATGAAAAACTGTTTTTT.

J is TRBJ2-1 and V is TRBV6-5, with TRBD2 identical over 7 bases. CDR1 is MNHEY and CDR2 is SVGAGI in the germline V gene. The ends lost 2 bases at V and 9 bases at J; junction bases unmatched: 7. This CDR3 is 14 amino acids long. In DNA form, the CDR3 reads TGTGCCAGCAGTTACGGGCCGAAGCGGGGTGAGCAGTTCTTC. Translating gives CASSYGPKRGEQFF.

Only a few counts were recorded for this clone. The V and J genes are TRBV7-9 and TRBJ1-1; D unclear. There are 13 residues in the CDR3. The V end lost 1 base, the J end lost 0 bases, and 3 bases lay between the germline ends. Germline V CDR1 and CDR2: SEHNR, FQNEAQ (reference sequence). Written as DNA, the CDR3 is TGTGCCAGCAGCTTAGATATGAACACTGAAGCTTTCTTT. Translating it yields CASSLDMNTEAFF. The full variable domain, with the rest looked up from reference TRBV7-9 and TRBJ1-1, is DTGVSQNPRHKITKRGQNVTFRCDPISEHNRLYWYRQTLGQGPEFLTYFQNEAQLEKSRLLSDRFSAERPKGSFSTLEIQRTEQGDSAMYLCASSLDMNTEAFFGQGTRLTVV.

This clone appeared once. V and J are TRBV23-1 and TRBJ2-7; D not certain. TRBV23-1 qualifies as an ORF whose function is uncertain. V dropped 4 bases and J dropped 4 bases, with 11 bases sitting between them. The CDR3 loop spans 13 amino acids. The CDR3 is CASSPRIKYEQYF. The DNA for the CDR3 is TGCGCCAGCAGTCCCAGGATAAAGTACGAGCAGTACTTC.

The sample holds a few counts of this clone. In the same sample, other DNA sequences code for this CDR3. The chain links TRBV9 to TRBJ2-7; TRBD1 matches 8 bases. The CDR3 length is 14 residues. Looked up from germline, CDR1 is SGDLS and CDR2 is YYNGEE. The V gene end was trimmed by 4 bases and the J gene end by 2 bases; junction bases not matched to a gene: 5. CDR3 protein: CASSPGQVPYEQYF. For the CDR3, the DNA is TGTGCCAGCAGCCCGGGACAGGTCCCCTACGAGCAGTACTTC.

The chain links TRBV14 to TRBJ1-3, with D possibly TRBD1 on 6 matching bases. Germline V gives CDR1 SGHDN, CDR2 FVKESK. Trimming left V 1 base short and J 3 bases short, with 10 bases between. The CDR3 totals 15 residues. CDR3 in DNA: TGTGCCAGCAGCCAAGGGACAGCGCTTGGAAACACCATATATTTT. Translating gives CASSQGTALGNTIYF.

The chain carries TRBV11-2 and TRBJ1-1; TRBD1 matches 11 bases. Trimming removed 5 bases from V and 5 bases from J; junction bases left unmatched: 10. The CDR3 runs 16 residues. CDR1 SGHAT and CDR2 FQNNGV come from the germline V gene. CDR3 in amino acids: CASSHLRTGGRTEAFF. Here the CDR3 DNA reads TGTGCCAGCAGCCACCTTAGGACAGGGGGCAGGACTGAAGCTTTCTTT. The full variable domain, rest sourced from reference TRBV11-2 and TRBJ1-1, is EAGVAQSPRYKIIEKRQSVAFWCNPISGHATLYWYQQILGQGPKLLIQFQNNGVVDDSQLPKDRFSAERLKGVDSTLKIQPAKLEDSAVYLCASSHLRTGGRTEAFFGQGTRLTVV.

The V call is TRBV6-5, the J call TRBJ1-4; no clear D gene. V lost 2 bases and J lost 7, with 11 bases in between. Looked up from germline, CDR1 is MNHEY and CDR2 is SVGAGI. The CDR3 totals 14 residues. DNA of the CDR3: TGTGCCAGCAGTTACGAGGGATCAAGTGAAAAACTGTTTTTT. Protein: CASSYEGSSEKLFF.

The V gene is TRBV24-1, the J gene TRBJ2-1, with D perhaps matching TRBD2 (5 bases). The CDR3 has 15 residues. The ends were cut back, 2 bases at V and 3 bases at J, with 10 bases in the middle. Germline values: CDR1 KGHDR, CDR2 SFDVKD. The DNA of the CDR3 is TGTGCCACCAGTGATTACGGGGTGAACTACAATGAGCAGTTCTTC. It yields the protein CATSDYGVNYNEQFF.

The chain couples TRBV23-1 to TRBJ2-7; D not resolved. TRBV23-1 is annotated as an ORF whose role is uncertain. CDR3 size: 14 residues. The V end was cut by 4 bases, the J end by 1 base, with 11 bases between. The CDR3 loop is CASSPGASSYEQYF. DNA for the CDR3: TGCGCCAGCAGTCCAGGCGCATCGTCCTACGAGCAGTACTTC.

The chain links TRBV2 to TRBJ1-4; D gene ambiguous. The CDR3 is 12 amino acids. Germline assignment: CDR1 SNHLY and CDR2 FYNNEI. Trimming shortened V by 10 bases and J by 7 bases, and 13 bases separated the two germline ends. The CDR3 sequence is CATRGEGEKLFF. The DNA for the CDR3 is TGTGCCACTAGAGGAGAGGGTGAAAAACTGTTTTTT.

The chain couples TRBV28 to TRBJ2-7, with D tentatively TRBD2 (5 bases). The CDR3 spans 15 residues. Germline lookup yields CDR1 MDHEN and CDR2 SYDVKM. V was cut by 2 bases and J by 0 bases, with 11 bases left in between. Here the CDR3 DNA reads TGTGCCAGCAGTTTAAGTGCGGGCTCCTCCTACGAGCAGTACTTC. Its protein is CASSLSAGSSYEQYF.

The CDR3 is CASSLVGGGSDYGYTF. The CDR3 DNA is TGTGCCAGCAGCTTAGTAGGGGGCGGTTCTGACTATGGCTACACCTTC. The J gene is TRBJ1-2, the V gene TRBV7-9; 7 bases match TRBD1. The CDR3 is 16 amino acids. Losses at the gene ends were 1 base for V and 3 bases for J; bases not matched to a gene: 8. The V gene's germline CDR1 is SEHNR and CDR2 FQNEAQ (reference sequence). Variable domain in full (rest from reference TRBV7-9 and TRBJ1-2): DTGVSQNPRHKITKRGQNVTFRCDPISEHNRLYWYRQTLGQGPEFLTYFQNEAQLEKSRLLSDRFSAERPKGSFSTLEIQRTEQGDSAMYLCASSLVGGGSDYGYTFGSGTRLTVV.

The J gene is TRBJ2-7, the V gene TRBV6-5, with D maybe TRBD1 (5 bases). The CDR3 is made up of 13 amino acids. V was trimmed by 7 bases and J by 0 bases, leaving 10 bases between them. The germline gives CDR1 MNHEY, CDR2 SVGAGI. CDR3 residues: CASNSRVSYEQYF. DNA of the CDR3: TGTGCCAGCAATAGCAGGGTCTCCTACGAGCAGTACTTC.

In nucleotides, the CDR3 is TGTGCCAGCAGCTTAGAAGGGGACAGGGTAGAAGATGAGCAGTTCTTC. It is translated as CASSLEGDRVEDEQFF. The chain is built from TRBV11-3 and TRBJ2-1, with 9 bases identical to TRBD1. There are 16 residues in the CDR3. In germline, CDR1 is SGHNT, CDR2 YENEEA. The V and J ends lost 0 bases and 8 bases, in that order; junction bases with no gene match: 8. The variable domain in full, with the rest retrieved from reference TRBV11-3 and TRBJ2-1, is EAGVVQSPRYKIIEKKQPVAFWCNPISGHNTLYWYLQNLGQGPELLIRYENEEAVDDSQLPKDRFSAERLKGVDSTLKIQPAELGDSAVYLCASSLEGDRVEDEQFFGPGTRLTVL.

This chain's CDR3 is CASSEGVLYEQYF. CDR3 in DNA: TGTGCCAGCAGTGAAGGCGTCCTCTACGAGCAGTACTTC. The chain recombines TRBV2 with TRBJ2-7; D is ambiguous. CDR1 is SNHLY, CDR2 FYNNEI, per germline. The CDR3 has 13 residues. Trimming shortened V by 1 base and J by 3 bases, and 7 bases separated the two germline ends.

The V call is TRBV28, the J call TRBJ2-1, with unresolved D. V was shortened by 3 bases and J by 8 bases, with 20 bases between the two germline ends. CDR1 is MDHEN, CDR2 SYDVKM, per germline. The CDR3 totals 16 residues. This chain's CDR3 is CASSFLSGTRLDEQFF. The DNA for the CDR3 is TGTGCCAGCAGTTTTTTGTCGGGTACCCGGCTTGATGAGCAGTTCTTC. The entire variable domain, with the rest obtained from reference TRBV28 and TRBJ2-1, is as follows: DVKVTQSSRYLVKRTGEKVFLECVQDMDHENMFWYRQDPGLGLRLIYFSYDVKMKEKGDIPEGYSVSREKKERFSLILESASTNQTSMYLCASSFLSGTRLDEQFFGPGTRLTVL.

V usage is TRBV27 and J usage is TRBJ2-7; D is unresolved. Germline lookup yields CDR1 MNHEY and CDR2 SMNVEV (reference sequence). V lost 6 bases and J lost 0, with 15 bases in between. The CDR3 loop spans 15 amino acids. In nucleotides, the CDR3 is TGTGCCAGCAGCCCGAGGATCGCCCCCTCCTACGAGCAGTACTTC. It encodes CASSPRIAPSYEQYF.

This clone occurred a few times. At one of its ends the junction is not consistent with the germline gene, which may arise from a read error. The J gene is TRBJ1-2, the V gene TRBV12-3 or TRBV12-4; D possibly corresponds to TRBD1 (6 bases). The CDR3 is 13 residues long. CDR3 bases: TGTGCCAGCAGTTTGACAGGCCTGAGGTCGGCCTTCTTC. It specifies CASSLTGLRSAFF.

The chain links TRBV6-5 to TRBJ2-3; D perhaps matches TRBD1 (5 bases). Germline loops: CDR1 MNHEY, CDR2 SVGAGI. V was shortened by 8 bases and J by 1 base, with 10 bases between the two germline ends. CDR3 length: 13 residues. CDR3 in DNA: TGTGCCAGCCTAATCAGGGGCACAGATACGCAGTATTTT. The encoded protein is CASLIRGTDTQYF.

This rearrangement joins TRBV2 to TRBJ2-1, with 16 bases lining up with TRBD2. This CDR3 contains 15 residues. Germline-derived CDR1 and CDR2 are SNHLY and FYNNEI. V dropped 2 bases and J dropped 10; count of bases not matched to a gene: 2. The CDR3 protein is CASSERGLAGGEQFF. DNA for the CDR3: TGTGCCAGCAGTGAAAGGGGACTAGCGGGAGGGGAGCAGTTCTTC.

This chain joins TRBV28 and TRBJ1-3; D is possibly TRBD1 (6 bases). The CDR3 is 16 amino acids. V was shortened by 4 bases and J by 0 bases, with 13 bases between the two germline ends. Germline V gene sequence: CDR1 MDHEN, CDR2 SYDVKM. CDR3 bases: TGTGCCAGCAGTTCGGGACACTCGAGCTCTGGAAACACCATATATTTT. Encoded protein: CASSSGHSSSGNTIYF. Full variable domain (remainder filled in from reference TRBV28 and TRBJ1-3): DVKVTQSSRYLVKRTGEKVFLECVQDMDHENMFWYRQDPGLGLRLIYFSYDVKMKEKGDIPEGYSVSREKKERFSLILESASTNQTSMYLCASSSGHSSSGNTIYFGEGSWLTVV.

The chain links TRBV11-3 to TRBJ1-1; 8 bases match TRBD1. J was trimmed by 3 bases and V by 0 bases; bases with no gene match: 3. This CDR3 spans 15 amino acids. CDR1 is SGHNT, CDR2 YENEEA, per germline. CDR3 DNA sequence: TGTGCCAGCAGCTTAGATCCAGGGGGCCACACTGAAGCTTTCTTT. Protein product: CASSLDPGGHTEAFF.

The rearrangement links TRBV10-3 to TRBJ1-3; D gene unclear. Germline V CDR1 and CDR2: ENHRY, SYGVKD. V lost 0 bases, J lost 2 bases, and 8 bases lay in between. CDR3 size: 15 residues. Here the CDR3 DNA reads TGTGCCATCAGTGAGTCGATGAGTACTGGAAACACCATATATTTT. This sequence encodes CAISESMSTGNTIYF.

CDR3 in amino acids: CASSPNSRGLSNQPQHF. The CDR3 nucleotides are TGCGCCAGCAGTCCGAATTCGAGGGGACTGAGCAATCAGCCCCAGCATTTT. This chain connects TRBV23-1 to TRBJ1-5; D is possibly TRBD1 (5 bases). TRBV23-1 is labeled an ORF, and its function is uncertain. Trimming cost V 4 bases and J 1 base, with 17 bases left between them. There are 17 residues in the CDR3.